Included here is one T cell receptor (beta chain) sequence, with context. Its antigen is undetermined. Here immunoSEQ multiplex PCR was the method, and the copy in TCRdb shows in-frame clones only, minus some. The sample shows 2 million to 3 million clones, 93% of them seen only once. There are 14 residues in the CDR3. Germline V CDR1 and CDR2: SGHDT, YYEEEE. V lost 3 bases and J 1 base, leaving 10 bases between the germline ends. These data belong to a study of shared clonotypes between healthy human individuals. General study points: What naive subsets generally showed was a larger estimated richness than memory subsets showed.

The rearrangement uses TRBV5-6 and TRBJ1-1, with unresolved D. This receptor was taken from a man aged 18 to 30 in good health. Some clones in this sample may be carry-over from other donors' samples. The sample taken for sequencing was naive CD4+ T cells from PBMCs. The subset here: CD45RA+ positively selected. The CDR3 DNA sequence: TGTGCCAGCAGCTCCAGATGGGAGAACACTGAAGCTTTCTTT. Encoded protein: CASSSRWENTEAFF.